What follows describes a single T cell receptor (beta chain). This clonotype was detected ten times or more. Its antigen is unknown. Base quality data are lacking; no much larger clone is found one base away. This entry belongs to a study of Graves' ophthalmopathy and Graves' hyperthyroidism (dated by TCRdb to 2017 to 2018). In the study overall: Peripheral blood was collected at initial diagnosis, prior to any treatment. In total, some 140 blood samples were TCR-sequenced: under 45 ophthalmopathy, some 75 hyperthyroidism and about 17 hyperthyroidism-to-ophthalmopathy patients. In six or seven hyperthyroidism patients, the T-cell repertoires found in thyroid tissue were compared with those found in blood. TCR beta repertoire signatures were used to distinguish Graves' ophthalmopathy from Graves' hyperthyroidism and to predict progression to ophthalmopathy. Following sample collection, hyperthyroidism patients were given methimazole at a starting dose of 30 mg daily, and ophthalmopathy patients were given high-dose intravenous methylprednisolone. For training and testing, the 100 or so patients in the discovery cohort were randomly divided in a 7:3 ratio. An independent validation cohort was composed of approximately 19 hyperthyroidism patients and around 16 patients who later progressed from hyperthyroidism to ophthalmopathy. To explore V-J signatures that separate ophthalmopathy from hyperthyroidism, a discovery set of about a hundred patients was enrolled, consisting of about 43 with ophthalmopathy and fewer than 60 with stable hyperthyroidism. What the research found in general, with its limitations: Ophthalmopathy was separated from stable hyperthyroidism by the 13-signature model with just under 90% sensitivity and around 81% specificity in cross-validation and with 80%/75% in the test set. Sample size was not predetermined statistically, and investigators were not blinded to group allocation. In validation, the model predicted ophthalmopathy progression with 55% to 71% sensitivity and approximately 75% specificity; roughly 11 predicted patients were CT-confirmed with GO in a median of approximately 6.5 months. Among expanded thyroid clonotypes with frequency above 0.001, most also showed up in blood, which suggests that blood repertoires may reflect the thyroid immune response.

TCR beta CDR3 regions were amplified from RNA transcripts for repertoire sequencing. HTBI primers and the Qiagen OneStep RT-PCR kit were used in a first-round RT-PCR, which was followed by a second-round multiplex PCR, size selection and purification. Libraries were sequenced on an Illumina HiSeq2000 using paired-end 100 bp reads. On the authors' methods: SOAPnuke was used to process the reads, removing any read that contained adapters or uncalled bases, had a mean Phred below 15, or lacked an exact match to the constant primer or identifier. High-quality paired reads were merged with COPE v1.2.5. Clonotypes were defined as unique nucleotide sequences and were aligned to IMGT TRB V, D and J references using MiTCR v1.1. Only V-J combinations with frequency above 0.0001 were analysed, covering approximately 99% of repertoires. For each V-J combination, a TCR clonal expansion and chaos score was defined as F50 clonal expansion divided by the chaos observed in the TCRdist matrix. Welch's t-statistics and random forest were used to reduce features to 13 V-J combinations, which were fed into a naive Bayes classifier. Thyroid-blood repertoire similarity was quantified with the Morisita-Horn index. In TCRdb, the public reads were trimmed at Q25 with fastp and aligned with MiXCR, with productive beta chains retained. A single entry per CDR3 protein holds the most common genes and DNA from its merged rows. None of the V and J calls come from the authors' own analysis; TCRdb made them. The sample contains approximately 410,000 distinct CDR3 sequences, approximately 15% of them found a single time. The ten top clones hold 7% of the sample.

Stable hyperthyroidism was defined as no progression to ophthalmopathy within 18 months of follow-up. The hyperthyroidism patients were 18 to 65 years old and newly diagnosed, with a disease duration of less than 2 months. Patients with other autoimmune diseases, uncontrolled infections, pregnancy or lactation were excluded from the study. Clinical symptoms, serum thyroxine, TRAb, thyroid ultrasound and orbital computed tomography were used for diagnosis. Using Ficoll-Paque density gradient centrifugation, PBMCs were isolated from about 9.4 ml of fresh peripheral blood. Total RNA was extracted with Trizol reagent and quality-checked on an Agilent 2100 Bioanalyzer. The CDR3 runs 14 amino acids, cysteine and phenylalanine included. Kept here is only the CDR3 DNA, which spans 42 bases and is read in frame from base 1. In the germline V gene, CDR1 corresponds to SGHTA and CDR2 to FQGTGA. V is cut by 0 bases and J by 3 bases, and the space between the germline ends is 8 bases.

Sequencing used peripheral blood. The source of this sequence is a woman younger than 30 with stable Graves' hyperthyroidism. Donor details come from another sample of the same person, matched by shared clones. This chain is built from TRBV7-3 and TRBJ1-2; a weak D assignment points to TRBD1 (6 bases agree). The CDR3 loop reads CASSLTRTDYGYTF. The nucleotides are TGTGCCAGCAGCTTAACACGGACAGACTATGGCTACACCTTC.